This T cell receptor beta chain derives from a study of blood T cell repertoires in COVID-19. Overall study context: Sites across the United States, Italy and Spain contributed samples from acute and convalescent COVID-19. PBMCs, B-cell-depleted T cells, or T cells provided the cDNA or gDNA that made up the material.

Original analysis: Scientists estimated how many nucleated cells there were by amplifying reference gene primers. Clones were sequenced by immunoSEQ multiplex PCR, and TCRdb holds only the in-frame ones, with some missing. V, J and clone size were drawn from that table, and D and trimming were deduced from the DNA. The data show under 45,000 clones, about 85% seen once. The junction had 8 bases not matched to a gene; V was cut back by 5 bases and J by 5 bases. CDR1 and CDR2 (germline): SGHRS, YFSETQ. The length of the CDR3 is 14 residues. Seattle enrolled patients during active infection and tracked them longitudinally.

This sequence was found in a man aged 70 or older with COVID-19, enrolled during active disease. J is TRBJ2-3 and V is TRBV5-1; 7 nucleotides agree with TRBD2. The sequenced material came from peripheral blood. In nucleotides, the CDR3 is TGCGCCAGCAGTTCCGGGACTACCCTAGATACGCAGTATTTT. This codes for CASSSGTTLDTQYF.